This T cell receptor (beta chain) was obtained from a study of OX40 agonist ivuxolimab in advanced cancers. Turning to the study itself: A male proportion of 70% to 90% was recorded, with mean age approximately 57 years and range roughly 23 to 85. Having had anti-PD-1, anti-PD-L1 or anti-CTLA-4 therapy before was allowed, and over 35% had some.

TCRdb keeps only in-frame clones here, not all; method: immunoSEQ multiplex PCR. The sample contains 15,000 to 20,000 clones, more than 70% of which appear only once. Study outcomes and limitations: The study found that CD8+ T cells averaged more expanded clones than CD4+.

Regarding this clone: The antigen is not known.

Samples were taken at baseline and on day 1 of cycles 4 and 7. Germline CDR1 MNHNS, CDR2 SASEGT. The length of the CDR3 is 14 residues. Trimming cost V 4 bases and J 2 bases, with 11 bases left between them. The sequence derives from an adult with an advanced solid tumor such as melanoma, head and neck, liver or kidney cancer. The rearrangement links TRBV6-1 to TRBJ1-2; perhaps TRBD1 as D (5 bases). Material: CD4+ or CD8+ T cells sorted from blood, obtained in a trial of the OX40 agonist ivuxolimab. DNA for the CDR3: TGTGCCAGCAGTGTTTTTCGGGGGAACTATGGCTACACCTTC. The encoded protein is CASSVFRGNYGYTF.